This TCR beta chain appears in the sequencing data of a study of control samples from healthy donors and cancer patients. The protocol was immunoSEQ multiplex PCR, while the TCRdb copy is restricted to in-frame clones and leaves out a portion. This sample yields roughly 130,000 clones, of which about 95% are seen a single time; approximately 15% belongs to the top ten. V lost 5 bases and J lost 4; bases outside the gene matches: 7. This CDR3 contains 16 residues. Germline CDR1 reads SGHAT; CDR2 reads FQNNGV. Source material: PBMCs. The receptor's source is a man in his sixties with colorectal cancer. The chain couples TRBV11-2 to TRBJ2-2; 10 nucleotides agree with TRBD1. Written as DNA, the CDR3 is TGTGCCAGCAGCAAAGGGGACAGGGGCCTCACCGGGGAGCTGTTTTTT. Translating it yields CASSKGDRGLTGELFF.